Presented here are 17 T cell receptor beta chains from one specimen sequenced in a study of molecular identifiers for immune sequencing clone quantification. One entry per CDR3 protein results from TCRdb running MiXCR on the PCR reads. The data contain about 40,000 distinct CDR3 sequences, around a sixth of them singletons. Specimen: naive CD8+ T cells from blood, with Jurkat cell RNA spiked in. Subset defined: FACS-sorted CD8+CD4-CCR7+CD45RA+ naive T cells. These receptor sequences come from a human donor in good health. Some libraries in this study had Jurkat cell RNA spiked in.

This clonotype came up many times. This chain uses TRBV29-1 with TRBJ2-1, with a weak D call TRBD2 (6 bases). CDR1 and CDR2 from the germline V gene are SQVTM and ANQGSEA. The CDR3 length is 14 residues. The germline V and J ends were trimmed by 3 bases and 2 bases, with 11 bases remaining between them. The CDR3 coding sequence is TGCAGCGTTGAGGAGACGGGAGCCTACAATGAGCAGTTCTTC. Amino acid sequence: CSVEETGAYNEQFF.

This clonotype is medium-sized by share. The CDR3 is CASSFSYEQYF. CDR3 bases: TGTGCCAGCAGCTTCTCCTACGAGCAGTACTTC. V usage is TRBV12-3 or TRBV12-4 and J usage is TRBJ2-7; D remains unclear. The V and J ends lost 6 bases and 0 bases respectively, with 3 bases between them. This CDR3 comprises 11 residues.

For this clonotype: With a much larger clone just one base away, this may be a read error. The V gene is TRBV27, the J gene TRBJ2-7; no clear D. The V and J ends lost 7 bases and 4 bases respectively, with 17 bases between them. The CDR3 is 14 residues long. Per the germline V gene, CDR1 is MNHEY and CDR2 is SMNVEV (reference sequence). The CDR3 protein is CASNTDPWAYEQYF. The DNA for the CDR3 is TGTGCCAGCAATACCGACCCTTGGGCGTACGAGCAGTACTTC.

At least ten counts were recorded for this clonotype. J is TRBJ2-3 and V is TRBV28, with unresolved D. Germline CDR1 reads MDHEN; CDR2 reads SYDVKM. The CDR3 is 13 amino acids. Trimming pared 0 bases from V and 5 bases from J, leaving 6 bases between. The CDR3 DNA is TGTGCCAGCAGTTTATGGGCCGGAGATACGCAGTATTTT. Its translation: CASSLWAGDTQYF.

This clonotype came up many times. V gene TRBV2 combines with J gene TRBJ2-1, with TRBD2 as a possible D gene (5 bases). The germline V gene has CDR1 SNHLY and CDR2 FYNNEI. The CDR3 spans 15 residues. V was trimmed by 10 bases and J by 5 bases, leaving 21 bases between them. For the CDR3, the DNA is TGTGCCATGACCTTCGTCCCGGACTTAAACAATGAGCAGTTCTTC. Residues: CAMTFVPDLNNEQFF.

CDR3 coding DNA: TGCGCCAGCAGCTTAACGGGAACCTACGAGCAGTACTTC. Its protein product is CASSLTGTYEQYF. The chain links TRBV5-1 to TRBJ2-7, with D perhaps TRBD2 (5 bases). The CDR3 is made up of 13 amino acids. The germline gives CDR1 SGHRS, CDR2 YFSETQ. V was trimmed by 2 bases and J by 2 bases, leaving 8 bases between them.

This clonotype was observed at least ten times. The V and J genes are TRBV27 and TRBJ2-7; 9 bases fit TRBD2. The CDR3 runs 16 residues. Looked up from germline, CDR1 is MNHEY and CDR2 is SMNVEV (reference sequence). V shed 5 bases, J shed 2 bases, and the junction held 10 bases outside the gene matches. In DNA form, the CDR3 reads TGTGCCAGCAGTCCCGTCGGTGCGGGAGGGCCCTACGAGCAGTACTTC. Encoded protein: CASSPVGAGGPYEQYF.

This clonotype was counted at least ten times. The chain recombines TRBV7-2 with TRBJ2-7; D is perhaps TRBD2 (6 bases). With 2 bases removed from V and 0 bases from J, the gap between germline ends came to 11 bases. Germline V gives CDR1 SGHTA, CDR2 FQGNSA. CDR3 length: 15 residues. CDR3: CASSLPISGSYEQYF. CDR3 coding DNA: TGTGCCAGCAGCTTACCTATTAGCGGCTCCTACGAGCAGTACTTC.

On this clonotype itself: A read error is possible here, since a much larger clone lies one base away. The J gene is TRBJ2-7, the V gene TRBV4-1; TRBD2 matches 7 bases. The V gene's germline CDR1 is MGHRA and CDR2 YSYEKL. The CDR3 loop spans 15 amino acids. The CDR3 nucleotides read TGCGCCGGCAGTCCCCTAGCGGAATCGGCCTACGAGCAGTACTTC. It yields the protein CAGSPLAESAYEQYF.

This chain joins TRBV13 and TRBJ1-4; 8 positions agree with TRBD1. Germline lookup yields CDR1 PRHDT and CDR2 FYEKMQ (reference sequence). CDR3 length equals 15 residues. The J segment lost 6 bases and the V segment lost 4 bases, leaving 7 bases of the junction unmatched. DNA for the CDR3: TGTGCCAGCAGCTATGGACAGGGTGTTTATGAAAAACTGTTTTTT. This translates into CASSYGQGVYEKLFF. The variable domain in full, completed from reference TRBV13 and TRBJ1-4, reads AAGVIQSPRHLIKEKRETATLKCYPIPRHDTVYWYQQGPGQDPQFLISFYEKMQSDKGSIPDRFSAQQFSDYHSELNMSSLELGDSALYFCASSYGQGVYEKLFFGSGTQLSVL.

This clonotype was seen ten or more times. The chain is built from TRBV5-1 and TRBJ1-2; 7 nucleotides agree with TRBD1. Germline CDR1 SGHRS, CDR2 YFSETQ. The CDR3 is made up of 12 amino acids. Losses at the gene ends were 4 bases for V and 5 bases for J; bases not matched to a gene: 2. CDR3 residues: CASSGDSYGYTF. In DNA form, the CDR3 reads TGCGCCAGCAGCGGGGACAGTTATGGCTACACCTTC. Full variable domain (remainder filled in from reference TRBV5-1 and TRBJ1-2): KAGVTQTPRYLIKTRGQQVTLSCSPISGHRSVSWYQQTPGQGLQFLFEYFSETQRNKGNFPGRFSGRQFSNSRSEMNVSTLELGDSALYLCASSGDSYGYTFGSGTRLTVV.

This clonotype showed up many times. The CDR3: CASSQAARTPLHF. Here the CDR3 DNA reads TGCGCCAGCAGCCAAGCGGCGAGAACACCCCTCCACTTT. The chain links TRBV4-3 to TRBJ1-6, with D unclear. The V gene lost 1 base and the J gene lost 11 bases, with 9 bases spanning the gap. The V gene's germline CDR1 is LGHNA and CDR2 YSLEER. This CDR3 is built from 13 residues.

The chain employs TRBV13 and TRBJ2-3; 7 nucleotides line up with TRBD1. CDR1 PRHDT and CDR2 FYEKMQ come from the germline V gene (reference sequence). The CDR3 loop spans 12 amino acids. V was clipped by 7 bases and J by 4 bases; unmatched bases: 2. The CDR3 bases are TGTGCCAGCAAGCAGGGGGCAGATACGCAGTATTTT. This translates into CASKQGADTQYF.

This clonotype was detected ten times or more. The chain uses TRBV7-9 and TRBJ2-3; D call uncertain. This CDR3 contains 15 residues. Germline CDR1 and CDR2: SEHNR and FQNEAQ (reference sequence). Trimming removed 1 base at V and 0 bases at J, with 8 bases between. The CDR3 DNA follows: TGTGCCAGCAGCTTAGGAGCGCCTAGCACAGATACGCAGTATTTT. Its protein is CASSLGAPSTDTQYF. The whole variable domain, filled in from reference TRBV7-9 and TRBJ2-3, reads DTGVSQNPRHKITKRGQNVTFRCDPISEHNRLYWYRQTLGQGPEFLTYFQNEAQLEKSRLLSDRFSAERPKGSFSTLEIQRTEQGDSAMYLCASSLGAPSTDTQYFGPGTRLTVL.

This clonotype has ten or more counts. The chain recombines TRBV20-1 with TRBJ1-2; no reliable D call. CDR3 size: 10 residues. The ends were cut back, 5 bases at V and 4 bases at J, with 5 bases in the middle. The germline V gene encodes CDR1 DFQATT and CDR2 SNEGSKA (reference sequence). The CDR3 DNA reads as TGCAGTGCTGGTGTCTATGGCTACACCTTC. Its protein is CSAGVYGYTF.

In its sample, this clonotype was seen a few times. CDR3 residues: CSVELGQGFYEQYF. The CDR3 DNA reads TGCAGCGTTGAATTGGGACAGGGGTTCTACGAGCAGTACTTC. The chain carries TRBV29-1 and TRBJ2-7; 10 bases line up with TRBD1. The ends lost 2 bases at V and 3 bases at J; junction bases unmatched: 4. Germline CDR1 SQVTM, CDR2 ANQGSEA. The CDR3 spans 14 residues.

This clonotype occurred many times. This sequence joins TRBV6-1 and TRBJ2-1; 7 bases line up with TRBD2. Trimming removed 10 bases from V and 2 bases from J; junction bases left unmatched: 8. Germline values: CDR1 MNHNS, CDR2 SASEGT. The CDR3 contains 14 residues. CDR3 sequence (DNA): TGTGCCACGATTCCGACTAGCCCCTACAATGAGCAGTTCTTC. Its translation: CATIPTSPYNEQFF.